This TCR beta chain was captured by sequencing in a study of CD8+CD57+ T cells in acquired aplastic anemia. Genomic DNA, serving as template, underwent TCR beta VDJ and CDR3 profiling. MiXCR was run by TCRdb on the reads, yielding one entry per CDR3 protein. This repertoire shows roughly 250,000 distinct CDR3 sequences, 70% to 85% found once; its top ten account for 40% to 55%. Sequenced patients had shown CD8+CD57+ cell expansion by flow cytometry. No therapy was given to patients before blood sampling. This CDR3 contains 15 residues. CDR1 and CDR2 from the germline V gene are SGDLS and YYNGEE. V lost 0 bases, J lost 5 bases, and 14 bases lay in between.

This sequence joins TRBV9 and TRBJ1-1; no reliable D call. The TCR was taken from a human donor with aplastic anemia. The sequencing input was sorted CD4+, CD8+, or CD8+CD57+ T cells (not recorded which) from PBMCs. DNA of the CDR3: TGTGCCAGCAGCGTAGGGGTGCGAGAGAAAACTGAAGCTTTCTTT. Translated: CASSVGVREKTEAFF.